This TCR beta chain was sequenced in a study of blood T cell repertoires in COVID-19. On the study more broadly: From T cells, B-cell-depleted T cells, or PBMCs came the material, which was cDNA or gDNA.

The CDR3 is made up of 16 amino acids. CDR1 and CDR2 (germline): KGHSH, LQKENI. Trimming removed 3 bases from V and 8 bases from J; junction bases left unmatched: 6. While infection was still active, Seattle patients were enrolled and then followed longitudinally. Methods used by the authors: By means of reference gene primer amplification, nucleated cell counts were estimated. Sequencing was performed with immunoSEQ multiplex PCR; in TCRdb, only in-frame clones are kept and a portion is missing. From that table come the V and J calls and clone size; the DNA was used to work out D and trimming. The table has roughly 220,000 clones, around four fifths seen once.

Material for sequencing was peripheral blood. The source is a woman aged 80 or over with COVID-19, enrolled during active disease. The rearrangement joins TRBV18 to TRBJ2-1; 14 bases match TRBD2. The CDR3 nucleotides read TGTGCCAGCTCACCGACTAGCGGGGGGGTTGTTGATGAGCAGTTCTTC. This gives the protein CASSPTSGGVVDEQFF. The variable domain in full, with the rest retrieved from reference TRBV18 and TRBJ2-1, is NAGVMQNPRHLVRRRGQEARLRCSPMKGHSHVYWYRQLPEEGLKFMVYLQKENIIDESGMPKERFSAEFPKEGPSILRIQQVVRGDSAAYFCASSPTSGGVVDEQFFGPGTRLTVL.